This TCR beta chain is drawn from a study of multiple sclerosis patients with progressive multifocal leukoencephalopathy. Findings and limits, study-wide: Most PML patients had lower entropy, suggesting less diverse TRB repertoires. PML-onset expanded TRB clones were detectable before and during natalizumab therapy.

Using immunoSEQ multiplex PCR, the repertoire was profiled, and TCRdb retains in-frame clones only, with some absent. The sample yields about 31,000 clones, around 83% seen once. This clone showed up just a few times. The antigen remains undetermined. The CDR3 has 13 residues. Per germline, CDR1 MNHEY and CDR2 SMNVEV (reference sequence). The germline V and J ends were trimmed by 2 bases and 6 bases, with 8 bases remaining between them. Time point described: time of PML onset. Natalizumab-treated patients developed PML between about 16 and 60 months into natalizumab therapy. This TCR came from a woman aged 30 to 39 with progressive multifocal leukoencephalopathy. The input for sequencing was PBMCs, taken from a patient treated with natalizumab. The J gene is TRBJ1-5, the V gene TRBV27; no clear D. The CDR3 coding sequence is TGTGCCAGCAGTTTAGTCCATCCTCAGCCCCAGCATTTT. Its protein product is CASSLVHPQPQHF.